These T cell receptor beta chains were read from a single sample in a study of cytomegalovirus exposure and HLA in healthy donors. Some clones are missing from TCRdb's copy, which holds only in-frame ones; the method was immunoSEQ multiplex PCR. The data show over 100,000 clones, over 60% seen once. The material sequenced was PBMCs. The receptors shown here come from a male donor in good health and CMV-seropositive. Both conserved end residues are part of each CDR3. The D gene is left open where the match is weak. Some rows have no size entry. The others give once, few or many, or a class for an expanded clone.

CDR3 length	V gene	D gene	J gene	clone size	CDR3 protein	CDR3 DNA
15	TRBV6-4	.	TRBJ2-3	.	CASSDLESGGDTQYF	TGTGCCAGCAGTGACTTAGAGAGTGGTGGAGATACGCAGTATTTT
16	TRBV2	.	TRBJ2-2	once	CASSGGLAPNTGELFF	TGTGCCAGCAGTGGTGGGTTAGCGCCGAACACCGGGGAGCTGTTTTTT
12	TRBV7-9	TRBD2	TRBJ2-7	.	CASSFRGGEQYF	TGTGCCAGCAGCTTTCGGGGGGGCGAGCAGTACTTC
14	TRBV6-1	TRBD1	TRBJ2-3	.	CASKWTGGTDTQYF	TGTGCCAGCAAGTGGACAGGGGGCACAGATACGCAGTATTTT
18	TRBV7-2	TRBD2	TRBJ2-7	.	CASSLSAGGSANSYEQYF	TGTGCCAGCAGCTTATCGGCGGGCGGGAGTGCTAATTCTTACGAGCAGTACTTC
14	TRBV29-1	TRBD1	TRBJ2-2	.	CSAKTGVNTGELFF	TGCAGCGCCAAGACAGGGGTGAACACCGGGGAGCTGTTTTTT
16	TRBV27	TRBD1	TRBJ2-4	.	CASSPRQGLAKNIQYF	TGTGCCAGCAGTCCCCGACAGGGCCTAGCCAAAAACATTCAGTACTTC
12	TRBV29-1	.	TRBJ2-4	few	CSSLGAGNSQYF	TGCAGCTCCCTGGGGGCAGGGAACAGTCAGTACTTC
12	TRBV18	.	TRBJ1-1	.	CASSPRGGEAFF	TGTGCCAGCTCACCACGGGGAGGAGAAGCTTTCTTT
14	TRBV19	.	TRBJ2-7	.	CASSSLANSYEQYF	TGTGCCAGTAGTTCCCTAGCAAACTCCTACGAGCAGTACTTC
16	TRBV7-9	.	TRBJ1-1	.	CASSLARSQGSTEAFF	TGTGCCAGCAGCTTAGCGCGCTCTCAGGGGTCCACTGAAGCTTTCTTT
17	TRBV23-1	TRBD2	TRBJ2-7	.	CASSQRLGLAGPYEQYF	TGCGCCAGCAGTCAACGGCTGGGACTAGCGGGGCCCTACGAGCAGTACTTC
14	TRBV28	TRBD1	TRBJ1-5	.	CASSTQGAIQPQHF	TGTGCCAGCAGCACTCAGGGGGCAATCCAGCCCCAGCATTTT
15	TRBV9	TRBD1	TRBJ1-6	.	CASSGTGTGNSPLHF	TGTGCCAGCAGCGGGACAGGGACTGGGAATTCACCCCTCCACTTT
16	TRBV6-1	.	TRBJ1-5	few	CASSELSGRGNQPQHF	TGTGCCAGCAGTGAATTGTCCGGGAGGGGCAATCAGCCCCAGCATTTT
15	TRBV7-9	TRBD2	TRBJ2-1	few	CASSPEERGARCEFF	TGTGCCAGCAGCCCCGAGGAGCGGGGGGCCCGATGCGAGTTCTTC
12	TRBV5-6	.	TRBJ1-1	.	CASSLWDKEAFF	TGTGCCAGCAGCCTATGGGACAAGGAAGCTTTCTTT
15	TRBV2	.	TRBJ1-1	.	CASSQEGGGSGEAFF	TGTGCCAGCAGTCAAGAGGGAGGGGGTTCAGGTGAAGCTTTCTTT
15	TRBV27	.	TRBJ2-7	.	CASSPEGIGAYEQYF	TGTGCCAGCAGTCCTGAGGGTATTGGGGCCTACGAGCAGTACTTC
16	TRBV5-5	.	TRBJ2-5	.	CASSLAGFTYQETQYF	TGTGCCAGCAGCTTGGCGGGGTTCACGTACCAAGAGACCCAGTACTTC
15	TRBV4-2	TRBD2	TRBJ2-5	.	CASSVGTSGVETQYF	TGTGCCAGCAGCGTCGGGACTAGCGGGGTGGAGACCCAGTACTTC
13	TRBV4-1	.	TRBJ1-4	.	CASSQVAGEKLFF	TGCGCCAGCAGCCAAGTAGCGGGGGAAAAACTGTTTTTT
16	TRBV7-3	TRBD2	TRBJ2-5	.	CASSMATSGRRETQYF	TGTGCCAGCAGCATGGCGACTAGCGGGAGGCGGGAGACCCAGTACTTC
19	TRBV15	TRBD1	TRBJ1-5	.	CATSRAVGQGGSGNQPQHF	TGTGCCACCAGCAGAGCGGTAGGACAGGGAGGTTCGGGCAATCAGCCCCAGCATTTT
12	TRBV19	.	TRBJ2-7	.	CASRGSSYEQYF	TGTGCCAGTAGGGGGAGCTCCTACGAGCAGTACTTC
17	TRBV7-2	TRBD2	TRBJ2-1	few	CASSRQTSGGSYNEQFF	TGTGCCAGCAGCCGCCAGACTAGCGGGGGGTCCTACAATGAGCAGTTCTTC
15	TRBV9	TRBD2	TRBJ2-5	.	CASSVAGLVLETQYF	TGTGCCAGCAGCGTAGCGGGACTAGTGTTAGAGACCCAGTACTTC
20	TRBV12-5	.	TRBJ1-2	.	CASGLTRPGGHPSTFYGYTF	TGTGCTAGTGGTTTGACCCGGCCGGGAGGCCACCCCAGCACCTTCTATGGCTACACCTTC
15	TRBV7-9	TRBD2	TRBJ2-5	once	CSSSFWTGGEETQYF	TGTTCCAGCAGCTTTTGGACGGGGGGGGAAGAGACCCAGTACTTC
15	TRBV18	.	TRBJ1-1	.	CASSRIRGEDTEAFF	TGTGCCAGCTCACGAATCAGAGGCGAAGACACTGAAGCTTTCTTT
14	TRBV5-8	.	TRBJ2-3	.	CASSLQGFTDTQYF	TGTGCCAGCAGCTTGCAGGGGTTCACAGATACGCAGTATTTT